The clone carrying this TCR beta chain was seen many times. The data stem from a study of early T cells in non-severe SARS-CoV-2 infection. Trimming took off 0 bases at V and 2 bases at J, with 11 bases between the two ends. There are 16 residues in the CDR3. Germline CDR1 and CDR2: SGHDT and YYEEEE. MiXCR, applied by TCRdb to the 5' RACE reads, yields one record per CDR3 protein. The table lists about 77,000 distinct CDR3 sequences, 5% of them singletons. This sequence originates from an adult who was a healthcare worker with PCR-confirmed SARS-CoV-2 infection or an uninfected control (not recorded which). Here the sequenced sample was whole blood, taken at baseline. This chain joins TRBV5-6 and TRBJ2-2; D remains unclear. The CDR3 DNA reads as TGTGCCAGCAGCTTGGGGCCTAGGCCTAACACCGGGGAGCTGTTTTTT. It encodes CASSLGPRPNTGELFF. The entire variable domain, with the rest obtained from reference TRBV5-6 and TRBJ2-2, is as follows: DAGVTQSPTHLIKTRGQQVTLRCSPKSGHDTVSWYQQALGQGPQFIFQYYEEEERQRGNFPDRFSGHQFPNYSSELNVNALLLGDSALYLCASSLGPRPNTGELFFGEGSRLTVL.